This TCR beta chain was sequenced during a study of blood T cell repertoires in COVID-19. For the study at large: Material from acute and convalescent COVID-19 was sourced from the United States, Italy and Spain. PBMCs, B-cell-depleted T cells, or T cells provided the cDNA or gDNA that made up the material.

V lost 6 bases to trimming and J lost 5 bases; unmatched junction nucleotides: 7. The CDR3 spans 14 residues. The germline CDR1 and CDR2 sequences are MNHEY and SVGAGI. Methods used by the authors: Amplifying reference gene primers gave estimates of nucleated cell counts. TCRdb keeps only in-frame clones here, not all; method: immunoSEQ multiplex PCR. The V and J calls and the clone size are those of that table, but D and trimming were determined from the DNA. The sample comprises approximately 68,000 clones, about 83% of which are singletons, and about 6.5% rests with the top ten. The sample consisted of peripheral blood. The receptor's source is a woman aged 60-75 years with acute or convalescent COVID-19. The chain combines TRBV6-5 with TRBJ2-7, with 10 nucleotides matching TRBD2. This CDR3 reads CASRGASGGNEQYF. DNA for the CDR3: TGTGCCAGCAGGGGGGCTAGCGGGGGAAACGAGCAGTACTTC.